This TCR beta chain emerged from a study of T cells in Graves' hyperthyroidism and ophthalmopathy. Findings of the study overall: A model of 13 V-J pairs discriminated ophthalmopathy from stable hyperthyroidism.

This clonotype was seen repeatedly, ten times or more. What it recognizes is unknown. Compared with germline, one end of the junction differs, possibly owing to a read error. Per the germline V gene, CDR1 is SGHRS and CDR2 is YFSETQ. The CDR3 sequence is 16 residues long. RNA transcripts were the template for amplifying TCR beta CDR3 regions. In the first-round RT-PCR of the TCR CDR3, the HTBI primer set was used. Each CDR3 protein gets one entry after TCRdb re-called the multiplex PCR reads with MiXCR. The data contain 450,000 to 700,000 distinct CDR3 sequences, 46% of them seen just once; the ten biggest clones take up under 20%.

The specimen was peripheral blood or thyroid tissue (not recorded which). The chain joins TRBV5-1 to TRBJ2-7; 14 nucleotides line up with TRBD2. This receptor was taken from an adult woman with Graves' disease, either hyperthyroidism or ophthalmopathy (not recorded which). CDR3 coding DNA: TGCGCCAGCAGCCCCGGACTAGCGGGAGGCTCCCACGAGCAGTACTTC. Its translation: CASSPGLAGGSHEQYF.